The 12 T cell receptor beta chains given below trace back to one sample, sequenced in a study of blood T cell repertoires in COVID-19. Repertoires were generated with immunoSEQ multiplex PCR, while TCRdb's copy carries only in-frame clones and drops some. The table records tens of thousands of clones, around 90% of them present only once. The sample was peripheral blood. These receptors were obtained from a woman between 65 and 79 years old with active COVID-19.

CDR3 in amino acids: CASSQDRLAGGTQYF. CDR3 nucleotides: TGTGCCAGCAGCCAAGATAGGCTAGCGGGCGGGACCCAGTACTTC. The chain employs TRBV4-2 and TRBJ2-5, with TRBD2 identical over 8 bases. Germline loops: CDR1 LGHNA, CDR2 YNFKEQ. The CDR3 sequence is 15 residues long. The V gene end was trimmed by 0 bases and the J gene end by 7 bases; junction bases not matched to a gene: 7.

The chain links TRBV2 to TRBJ2-5, with 11 bases matching TRBD2. J gave up 2 bases and V 6 bases, and 5 bases lay outside the gene matches. The CDR3 loop spans 15 amino acids. Germline-derived CDR1 and CDR2 are SNHLY and FYNNEI. The CDR3 is CASRLTSGAQETQYF. Here the CDR3 DNA reads TGTGCCAGCAGGTTGACTAGCGGGGCTCAAGAGACCCAGTACTTC.

The table lists this clone with a count of one. The J gene is TRBJ2-2, the V gene TRBV6-6, with 10 bases fitting TRBD1. This CDR3 is built from 14 residues. Germline V gene lookup returns CDR1 MNHNY and CDR2 SVGAGI (reference sequence). V was pared by 10 bases and J by 2 bases, with 4 bases of the junction left unmatched. CDR3 region: CATSTGGNTGELFF. CDR3 coding DNA: TGTGCCACCTCGACAGGGGGCAACACCGGGGAGCTGTTTTTT.

This chain links TRBV7-2 with TRBJ2-7; TRBD2 matches at 7 bases. V was pared by 4 bases and J by 6 bases, with 6 bases of the junction left unmatched. Germline values: CDR1 SGHTA, CDR2 FQGNSA. This CDR3 region has 13 residues. CDR3 nucleotides: TGTGCCAGCAGCTGGGCCACGGGAGGCGAGCAGTACTTC. This sequence encodes CASSWATGGEQYF.

The chain couples TRBV3-1 (or the pseudogene TRBV3-2) to TRBJ2-3; possibly TRBD1 for D (5 bases). Germline lookup yields CDR1 LGHDT and CDR2 YNNKEL (reference sequence). V was clipped by 1 base and J by 9 bases, with 17 bases between them. This CDR3 is built from 15 residues. As DNA, the CDR3 is TGTGCCAGCAGCCAAGCTGGGGCCAACCTTATGACGCAGTATTTT. This gives the protein CASSQAGANLMTQYF.

The chain uses TRBV4-3 and TRBJ2-3; D is perhaps TRBD2 (6 bases). This CDR3 region has 17 residues. V dropped 5 bases and J dropped 2 bases, with 20 bases sitting between them. Germline CDR1 and CDR2: LGHNA and YSLEER. The CDR3 sequence is CASSGGWESGYTDTQYF. The CDR3 DNA follows: TGCGCCAGCAGCGGCGGGTGGGAAAGCGGGTACACAGATACGCAGTATTTT.

The chain employs TRBV13 and TRBJ2-5, with 8 bases matching TRBD2. V lost 5 bases to trimming and J lost 5 bases; unmatched junction nucleotides: 4. This CDR3 is built from 13 residues. Germline V CDR1 and CDR2: PRHDT, FYEKMQ (reference sequence). CDR3 amino acids: CASSPTSGETQYF. Here the CDR3 DNA reads TGTGCCAGCAGCCCTACTAGCGGCGAGACCCAGTACTTC. Full variable domain (missing parts from reference TRBV13 and TRBJ2-5): AAGVIQSPRHLIKEKRETATLKCYPIPRHDTVYWYQQGPGQDPQFLISFYEKMQSDKGSIPDRFSAQQFSDYHSELNMSSLELGDSALYFCASSPTSGETQYFGPGTRLLVL.

The chain employs TRBV5-1 and TRBJ2-7; 13 bases line up with TRBD2. The CDR3 consists of 17 residues. Germline V gene sequence: CDR1 SGHRS, CDR2 YFSETQ. The junction had 8 bases not matched to a gene; V was cut back by 0 bases and J by 5 bases. The CDR3 region has the DNA TGCGCCAGCAGCTTGGAACTAGCGGGGGGGCCAATGGACGAGCAGTACTTC. It translates to CASSLELAGGPMDEQYF. Full variable domain (outside the CDR3, taken from reference TRBV5-1 and TRBJ2-7): KAGVTQTPRYLIKTRGQQVTLSCSPISGHRSVSWYQQTPGQGLQFLFEYFSETQRNKGNFPGRFSGRQFSNSRSEMNVSTLELGDSALYLCASSLELAGGPMDEQYFGPGTRLTVT.

The chain combines TRBV2 with TRBJ1-6, with D perhaps TRBD1 (6 bases). Trimming took off 4 bases at V and 0 bases at J, with 16 bases between the two ends. The CDR3 length is 18 residues. The germline V gene has CDR1 SNHLY and CDR2 FYNNEI. CDR3 region: CASSGSGTSNSYNSPLHF. The CDR3 nucleotides are TGTGCCAGCAGTGGGAGCGGGACATCAAACTCCTATAATTCACCCCTCCACTTT.

The chain recombines TRBV9 with TRBJ2-4; 8 nucleotides line up with TRBD1. V was clipped by 4 bases and J by 5 bases; unmatched bases: 8. Per germline, CDR1 SGDLS and CDR2 YYNGEE. This CDR3 comprises 15 residues. The CDR3 here is CASSSTGTGQNIQYF. The CDR3 coding sequence is TGTGCCAGCAGCTCAACCGGGACAGGCCAAAACATTCAGTACTTC.

The chain uses TRBV11-1 and TRBJ2-2; possible D gene TRBD1, 5 bases. This CDR3 is 15 amino acids long. V lost 5 bases, J lost 6 bases, and 16 bases lay in between. Germline CDR1 is SGHAT and CDR2 is FQDESV (reference sequence). The CDR3 protein is CASSPEIGVAGELFF. The CDR3 DNA sequence: TGTGCCAGCAGCCCAGAAATAGGGGTTGCCGGGGAGCTGTTTTTT. The variable domain in full, with the rest retrieved from reference TRBV11-1 and TRBJ2-2, is EAEVAQSPRYKITEKSQAVAFWCDPISGHATLYWYRQILGQGPELLVQFQDESVVDDSQLPKDRFSAERLKGVDSTLKIQPAELGDSAMYLCASSPEIGVAGELFFGEGSRLTVL.

The rearrangement uses TRBV4-3 and TRBJ2-3; weak D call: TRBD1 (5 bases). V gave up 2 bases and J gave up 5 bases, with 14 bases separating them. CDR3 size: 15 residues. Per germline, CDR1 LGHNA and CDR2 YSLEER. In nucleotides, the CDR3 is TGCGCCAGCAGCCAAAATTTAGGGGCAGAAGATACGCAGTATTTT. This sequence encodes CASSQNLGAEDTQYF.